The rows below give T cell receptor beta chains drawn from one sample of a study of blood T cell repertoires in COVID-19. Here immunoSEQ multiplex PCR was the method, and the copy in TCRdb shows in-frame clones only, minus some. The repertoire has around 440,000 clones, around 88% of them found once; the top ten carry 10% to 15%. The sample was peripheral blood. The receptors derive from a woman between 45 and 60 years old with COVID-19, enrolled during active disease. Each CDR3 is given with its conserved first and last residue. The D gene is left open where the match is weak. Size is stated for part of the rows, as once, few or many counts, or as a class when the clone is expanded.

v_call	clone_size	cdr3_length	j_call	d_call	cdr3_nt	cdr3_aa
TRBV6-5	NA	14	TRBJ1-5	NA	TGTGCCAGCAGTTACTCTTCAGGAAATCAGCCCCAGCATTTT	CASSYSSGNQPQHF
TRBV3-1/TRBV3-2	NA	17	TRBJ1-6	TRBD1	TGTGCCAGCAGCCGAGCACAGGGGGCGCTCTATAATTCACCCCTCCACTTT	CASSRAQGALYNSPLHF
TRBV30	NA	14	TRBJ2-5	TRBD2	TGTGCCTGGAGGGGAGGGATTGGGCAAGAGACCCAGTACTTC	CAWRGGIGQETQYF
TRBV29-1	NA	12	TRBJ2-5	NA	TGCAGCGTTGGTATAAACCAAGAGACCCAGTACTTC	CSVGINQETQYF
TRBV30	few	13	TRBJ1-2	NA	TGTGCCTGGAAGGTTGGAGCGTTCTATGGCTACACCTTC	CAWKVGAFYGYTF
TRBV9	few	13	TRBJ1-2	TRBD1	TGTGCCAGCAGCGTAGACAGGGGGAATGGCTACACCTTC	CASSVDRGNGYTF
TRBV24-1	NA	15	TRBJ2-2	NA	TGTGCCACCAGTCTGAGCCCTCCGAACACCGGGGAGCTGTTTTTT	CATSLSPPNTGELFF
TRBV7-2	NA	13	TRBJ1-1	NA	TGTGCCAGCAGCTTACCAGGGTCCACTGAAGCTTTCTTT	CASSLPGSTEAFF
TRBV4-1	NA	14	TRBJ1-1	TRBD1	TGCGCCAGCAGCCTTCGGACAGGGAACACTGAAGCTTTCTTT	CASSLRTGNTEAFF
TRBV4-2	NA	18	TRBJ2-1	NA	TGTGCCAGCAGCCAAGGCTTTCCGGCGGCTAGCTCCTACAATGAGCAGTTCTTC	CASSQGFPAASSYNEQFF
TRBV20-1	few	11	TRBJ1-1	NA	TGCAGTGCTGAGAGGTCGACTGAAGCTTTCTTT	CSAERSTEAFF
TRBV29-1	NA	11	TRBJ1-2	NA	TGCAGCGTTGAAGATACGGGTGGCTACACCTTC	CSVEDTGGYTF
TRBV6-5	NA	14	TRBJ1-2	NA	TGTGCCAGCATAGCCGGCCGAGCTAACTATGGCTACACCTTC	CASIAGRANYGYTF
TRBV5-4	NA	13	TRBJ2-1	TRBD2	TGTGCCAGCAAAGCGGGGGGGAGGGGTGAGCAGTTCTTC	CASKAGGRGEQFF
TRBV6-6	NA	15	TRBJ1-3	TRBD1	TGTGCCAGCAAGGGGGCAGCCGATTCTGGAAACACCATATATTTT	CASKGAADSGNTIYF
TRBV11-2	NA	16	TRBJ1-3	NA	TGTGCCAGCAGCTTATCTCAGGGGCGCACGGGAAACACCATATATTTT	CASSLSQGRTGNTIYF
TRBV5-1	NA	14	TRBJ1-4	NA	TGCGCCAGCAGCTTGAGCAGGGCTAATGAAAAACTGTTTTTT	CASSLSRANEKLFF
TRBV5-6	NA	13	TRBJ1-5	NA	TGTGCCAGCAGCTTGCGGGGTAATCAGCCCCAGCATTTT	CASSLRGNQPQHF
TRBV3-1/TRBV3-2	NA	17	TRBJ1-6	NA	TGTGCCAGCAGCCTGGAGGGCCTCTACTCCTATAATTCACCCCTCCACTTT	CASSLEGLYSYNSPLHF
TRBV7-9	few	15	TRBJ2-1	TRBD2	TGTGCCAGCATCTACAATAGCGGGGGATACAATGAGCAGTTCTTC	CASIYNSGGYNEQFF
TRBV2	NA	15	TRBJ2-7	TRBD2	TGTGCCAGCAGTGAAGCTGGACTAGCGGGGGTCGAGCAGTACTTC	CASSEAGLAGVEQYF
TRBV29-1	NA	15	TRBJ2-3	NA	TGCAGCGTTGTACAGGGACCCTTGAAGGAAGATACGCAGTATTTT	CSVVQGPLKEDTQYF
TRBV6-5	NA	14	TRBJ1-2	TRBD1	TGTGCCAGCAGTAACGGGGACAGGGGGTTTGGCTACACCTTC	CASSNGDRGFGYTF
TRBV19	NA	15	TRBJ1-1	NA	TGTGCCAGTAGTATTGAGTGGGGCGTAGGAACTGAAGCTTTCTTT	CASSIEWGVGTEAFF
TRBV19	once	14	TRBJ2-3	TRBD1	TGTGCCAGTAGTAGGGACAGGGGAGCAGATACGCAGTATTTT	CASSRDRGADTQYF
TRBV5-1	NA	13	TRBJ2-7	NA	TGCGCCAGCAGGGAGGGGCCCTATGTGGTGCTGTACTTC	CASREGPYVVLYF
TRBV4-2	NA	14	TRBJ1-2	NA	TGTGCCAGCAGCCAATCACAGGACAACTATGGCTACACCTTC	CASSQSQDNYGYTF
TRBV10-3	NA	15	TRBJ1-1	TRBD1	TGTGCCATCAGTGGATCCAGGGGGCTGGACACTGAAGCTTTCTTT	CAISGSRGLDTEAFF
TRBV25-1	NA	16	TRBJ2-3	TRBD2	TGTGCCAGCAGTGAACGGACTAGCGGCGAGACAGATACGCAGTATTTT	CASSERTSGETDTQYF
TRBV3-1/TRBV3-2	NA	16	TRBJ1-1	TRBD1	TGTGCCAGCCTACCCTCCCGGACAGGGGCGTGGACTGAAGCTTTCTTT	CASLPSRTGAWTEAFF
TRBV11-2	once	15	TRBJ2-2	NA	TGTGCCAGCAGCTTAGATAGAGGAAGCACCGGGGAGCTGTTTTTT	CASSLDRGSTGELFF
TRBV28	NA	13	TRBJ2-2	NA	TGTGCCAGCAGTCCAGGGACAACCGGGGAGCTGTTTTTT	CASSPGTTGELFF
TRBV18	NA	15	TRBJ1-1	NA	TGTGCCAGCTCATGGAGGGGCCCCCGGGGTACTGAAGCTTTCTTT	CASSWRGPRGTEAFF
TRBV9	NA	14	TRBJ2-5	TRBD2	TGTGCCAGCACTAGCGGGGGGACCCCAGAGACCCAGTACTTC	CASTSGGTPETQYF
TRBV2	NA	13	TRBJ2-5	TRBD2	TGTGCCAGCAGTGTCCAGCGGGGGGAGACCCAGTACTTC	CASSVQRGETQYF
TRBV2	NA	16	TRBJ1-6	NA	TGTGCCAGCACAGCGGGGGGGCAATCCTATAATTCACCCCTCCACTTT	CASTAGGQSYNSPLHF
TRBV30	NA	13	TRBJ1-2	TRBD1	TGTGCCTGTGATACAGGGGCGAACTATGGCTACACCTTC	CACDTGANYGYTF
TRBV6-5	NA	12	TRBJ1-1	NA	TGTGCCAGCAGTTACGCCGGGGGGTACGCTTTCTTT	CASSYAGGYAFF
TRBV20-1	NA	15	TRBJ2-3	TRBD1	TGCAGTGCTAGTCCTAGGGGGCCTAAGGCGGATACGCAGTATTTT	CSASPRGPKADTQYF
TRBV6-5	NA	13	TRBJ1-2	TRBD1	TGTGCCAGCAGTCGGACAGGCAACTATGGCTACACCTTC	CASSRTGNYGYTF
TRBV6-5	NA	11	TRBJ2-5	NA	TGTGCCAGCACCCGCGCGGAGACCCAGTACTTC	CASTRAETQYF
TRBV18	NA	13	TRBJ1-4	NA	TGTGCCAGCTCACCAAATAAAGACGGGAGGCTGTTTTTT	CASSPNKDGRLFF
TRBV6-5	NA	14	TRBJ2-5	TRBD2	TGTGCCAGCAGTCGTACTAGCGGGCAAGAGACCCAGTACTTC	CASSRTSGQETQYF
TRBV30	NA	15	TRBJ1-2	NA	TGTGCCTGGAGTCCCGGTAGCCCCGGGGGGGATGGCTACACCTTC	CAWSPGSPGGDGYTF
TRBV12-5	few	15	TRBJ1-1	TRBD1	TGTGCTAGTGCCTCCCGGGGACAGCCGAACACTGAAGCTTTCTTT	CASASRGQPNTEAFF
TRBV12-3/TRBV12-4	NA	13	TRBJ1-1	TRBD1	TGTGCCAGCAAGGCAGGGGGAAGCACTGAAGCTTTCTTT	CASKAGGSTEAFF
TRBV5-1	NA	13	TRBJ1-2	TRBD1	TGCGCCAGCAGCGGGGACAGGGTCTATGGCTACACCTTC	CASSGDRVYGYTF
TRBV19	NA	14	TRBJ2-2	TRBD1	TGTGCCAGTAGTTTCGACAGGGAAATCGGGGAGCTGTTTTTT	CASSFDREIGELFF
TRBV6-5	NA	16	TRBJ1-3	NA	TGTGCCAGCAGTTTTACCGGGAGCGCAAGAAGAAACACCATATATTTT	CASSFTGSARRNTIYF
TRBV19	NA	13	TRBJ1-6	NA	TGTGCCAGTAGTATAAACAGGGTTTCACCCCTCCACTTT	CASSINRVSPLHF
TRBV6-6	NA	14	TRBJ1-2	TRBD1	TGTGCCAGCACCTCCGGGACAGGGGGCTATGGCTACACCTTC	CASTSGTGGYGYTF
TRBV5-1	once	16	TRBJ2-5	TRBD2	TGCGCCAGCAGCTTGGTTCTAGCGGGGAAACAAGAGACCCAGTACTTC	CASSLVLAGKQETQYF
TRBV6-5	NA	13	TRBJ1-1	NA	TGTGCCAGCAGTCGTAATGAGGGCACTGAAGCTTTCTTT	CASSRNEGTEAFF
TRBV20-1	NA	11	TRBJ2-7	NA	TGCAGTGCTAGGGGCCCTGGCGAGCAGTACTTC	CSARGPGEQYF
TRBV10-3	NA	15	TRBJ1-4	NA	TGTGCCATCAGTGAGTCGGCAGGATATAATGAAAAACTGTTTTTT	CAISESAGYNEKLFF
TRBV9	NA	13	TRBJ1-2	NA	TGTGCCAGCAGCGTTGAGGAGGGCTATGGCTACACCTTC	CASSVEEGYGYTF
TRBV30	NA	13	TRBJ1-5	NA	TGTGCCTGTAGAACTGGGGGGACCCAGCCCCAGCATTTT	CACRTGGTQPQHF
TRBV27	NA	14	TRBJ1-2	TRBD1	TGTGCCAGCAGTGGGACAGGGGGCATTTATGGCTACACCTTC	CASSGTGGIYGYTF
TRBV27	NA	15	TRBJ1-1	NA	TGTGCCAGCAGTCCCCGCACGGACAGGAACACTGAAGCTTTCTTT	CASSPRTDRNTEAFF
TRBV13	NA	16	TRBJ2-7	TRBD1	TGTGCCAGCAGTCCATCCACGGACAGGGGGGCCTACGAGCAGTACTTC	CASSPSTDRGAYEQYF